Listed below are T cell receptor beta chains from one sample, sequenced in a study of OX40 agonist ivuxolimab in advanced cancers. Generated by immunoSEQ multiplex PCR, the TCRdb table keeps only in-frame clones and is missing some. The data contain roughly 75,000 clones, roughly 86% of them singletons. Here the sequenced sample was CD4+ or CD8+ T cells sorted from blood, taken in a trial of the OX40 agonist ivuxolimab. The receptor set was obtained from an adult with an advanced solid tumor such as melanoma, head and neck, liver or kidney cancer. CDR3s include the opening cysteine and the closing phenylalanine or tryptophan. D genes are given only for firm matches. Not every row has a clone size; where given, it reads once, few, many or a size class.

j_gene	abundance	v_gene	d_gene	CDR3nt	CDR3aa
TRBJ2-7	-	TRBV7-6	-	TGTGCCAGCAGCCGAGGACACGGAAGCTCCTACGAGCAGTACTTC	CASSRGHGSSYEQYF
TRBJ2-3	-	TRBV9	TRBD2	TGTGCCAGCAGCGTCAGCGGGAGTCTATTGGGAGATACGCAGTATTTT	CASSVSGSLLGDTQYF
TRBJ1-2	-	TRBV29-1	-	TGCAGCGTTGAGGGAGAGACCTATGGCTACACCTTC	CSVEGETYGYTF
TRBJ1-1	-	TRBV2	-	TGTGCCAGCAGTGAGAGGGAGGGTTGGACTGAAGCTTTCTTT	CASSEREGWTEAFF
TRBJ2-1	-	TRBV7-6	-	TGTGCCAGCAGCTCGCTCAGGGGCAATGAGCAGTTCTTC	CASSSLRGNEQFF
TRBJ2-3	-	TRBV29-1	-	TGCAGCGTTGTTGGCTACCTTCAGGGAAGGCAGTATTTT	CSVVGYLQGRQYF
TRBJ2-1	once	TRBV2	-	TGTGCCAGCACTTCCCAGGGGGGGGCATACAATGAGCAGTTCTTC	CASTSQGGAYNEQFF
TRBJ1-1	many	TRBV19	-	TGTGCCAGTAGTATGGGGACGGAAGCTTTCTTT	CASSMGTEAFF
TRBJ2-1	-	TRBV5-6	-	TGTGCCAGCAGCTTGGCCGGTTCGGGGAATGAGCAGTTCTTC	CASSLAGSGNEQFF
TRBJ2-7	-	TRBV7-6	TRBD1	TGTGCCAGCAGCTTAGTTGAGACAGGGGGACACGAGCAGTACTTC	CASSLVETGGHEQYF
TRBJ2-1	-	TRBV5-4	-	TGTGCCAGCAGCCCAACTCTAGCGGACAGCTACAATGAGCAGTTCTTC	CASSPTLADSYNEQFF
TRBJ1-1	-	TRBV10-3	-	TGTGCCATCAGTGCTTTGGGTATAGGGAACACTGAAGCTTTCTTT	CAISALGIGNTEAFF
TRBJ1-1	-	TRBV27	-	TGTGCCAGCAGTGGTCATACAGGGTTCACTGAAGCTTTCTTT	CASSGHTGFTEAFF
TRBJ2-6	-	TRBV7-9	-	TGTGCCAGCCGCAAGGAGGCTCCCGGGGCCAACGTCCTGACTTTC	CASRKEAPGANVLTF
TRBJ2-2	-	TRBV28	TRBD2	TGTGCCAGCACCCCTAGCGGGGAGGGTGGCACCGGGGAGCTGTTTTTT	CASTPSGEGGTGELFF
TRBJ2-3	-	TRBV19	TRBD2	TGTGCCAGTAGCCTTACTAGCGGGAGGACAGATACGCAGTATTTT	CASSLTSGRTDTQYF
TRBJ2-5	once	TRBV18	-	TGTGCCAGCTCAACGGGAGAGCAAGAGACCCAGTACTTC	CASSTGEQETQYF
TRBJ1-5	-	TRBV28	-	-	CASSSSGQPQHF
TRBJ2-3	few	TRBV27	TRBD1	TGTGCCAGCAGGTTACAGGGGGCTTCGGATACGCAGTATTTT	CASRLQGASDTQYF
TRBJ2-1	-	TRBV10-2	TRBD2	TGCGCCAGCAACCCAACTAGCGGGGGCTACAATGAGCAGTTCTTC	CASNPTSGGYNEQFF
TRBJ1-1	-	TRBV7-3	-	TGTGCCAGCAGCTTAGACGGTAGAGTCACTGAAGCTTTCTTT	CASSLDGRVTEAFF
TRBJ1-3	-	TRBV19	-	TGTGCCAGTAGTATTCCGGGAAGGGCAGGAAACACCATATATTTT	CASSIPGRAGNTIYF